This is a list of T cell receptor beta chains from one sample in a study of blood T cell repertoires in COVID-19. Clones were read by immunoSEQ multiplex PCR, and TCRdb kept only the in-frame ones, dropping some. There are about 240,000 clones in the sample; approximately 80% occur only once, and roughly 2% lies in the top ten. The source material was peripheral blood. Source of these receptors: a man under 40 who had recovered from COVID-19. The CDR3 runs from the conserved cysteine through the conserved F or W. D genes are given only for firm matches. Clone size is stated in some rows and not others, as once, few, many or a class when expanded.

TRBD1 TRBJ1-2 TRBV2 - TGTGCCAGCAGACAACGGGACAGGGGTTATGGCTACACCTTC CASRQRDRGYGYTF
- TRBJ1-3 TRBV2 - TGTGCCAGCAGTGAAGTTCCGGGATACTCTGGAAACACCATATATTTT CASSEVPGYSGNTIYF
TRBD2 TRBJ2-3 TRBV5-1 - TGCGCCAGCAGCTCGGGACTAGCGGGTGCGTTAAGCACAGATACGCAGTATTTT CASSSGLAGALSTDTQYF
- TRBJ1-1 TRBV2 - TGTGCCAGCAGGACAGGAATGAACACTGAAGCTTTCTTT CASRTGMNTEAFF
TRBD2 TRBJ2-3 TRBV29-1 - TGCAGCGTTGAAGGGGGACTAGCGGGGGATACGCAGTATTTT CSVEGGLAGDTQYF
- TRBJ2-2 TRBV19 - TGTGCCAGTAGCCGACAGAACGCGAACACCGGGGAGCTGTTTTTT CASSRQNANTGELFF
TRBD1 TRBJ2-5 TRBV29-1 - TGCAGCGTTGAAGATCTTTCCAGGGGGCTTGAGACCCAGTACTTC CSVEDLSRGLETQYF
TRBD1 TRBJ1-2 TRBV6-1 - TGTGCCAGCAGTGAATCCCACGGACAGGGGTTTTATGGCTACACCTTC CASSESHGQGFYGYTF
- TRBJ2-7 TRBV14 - TGTGCCAGCAGCCGTAACCCGCAGGGCTACGAGCAGTACTTC CASSRNPQGYEQYF
TRBD2 TRBJ2-5 TRBV6-2/TRBV6-3 - TGTGCCAGCAGCCTACTAGCGGGGAGAGAGACCCAGTACTTC CASSLLAGRETQYF
- TRBJ1-6 TRBV12-3/TRBV12-4 - TGTGCCAGCAGTTTCCAGGATAATTCACCCCTCCACTTT CASSFQDNSPLHF
- TRBJ2-6 TRBV5-1 - TGCGCCAGCGGGTTACAGCTATCTGGGGCCAACGTCCTGACTTTC CASGLQLSGANVLTF
- TRBJ1-2 TRBV12-3/TRBV12-4 - TGTGCCAGCAGTCCCCGGACAGACTATGGCTACACCTTC CASSPRTDYGYTF
- TRBJ1-2 TRBV27 few TGTGCCAGCAGTCCAGACGGGGTCTATGGCTACACCTTC CASSPDGVYGYTF
TRBD1 TRBJ2-1 TRBV5-1 - TGCGCCAGCAGCCAAAACAGGGGTGAGCAGTTCTTC CASSQNRGEQFF
TRBD1 TRBJ2-7 TRBV4-2 - TGTGCCAGCAGCCGGGCCGGGACAGGTTTGAACGAGCAGTACTTC CASSRAGTGLNEQYF
- TRBJ1-3 TRBV6-6 - TGTGCCAGCAGCCAAGCGGGGGGGACCGGAAACACCATATATTTT CASSQAGGTGNTIYF
- TRBJ1-6 TRBV3-1/TRBV3-2 - TGTGCCAGCAGCCAAGATACACGCACCCTCCACTTT CASSQDTRTLHF
TRBD1 TRBJ1-1 TRBV20-1 - TGCAGTGCTAGAATACAGGGGGAAGCTTTCTTT CSARIQGEAFF
- TRBJ1-1 TRBV11-2 - TGTGCCAGCAGCTTAGTATCGAACACTGAAGCTTTCTTT CASSLVSNTEAFF
- TRBJ2-1 TRBV24-1 - TGTGCCACCAGTGAGAGATACAATGAGCAGTTCTTC CATSERYNEQFF
- TRBJ1-1 TRBV7-9 - TGTGCCAGCAGTTCACAGGGCAAATATGAAGCTTTCTTT CASSSQGKYEAFF
- TRBJ1-6 TRBV7-2 - TGTGCCAGCAGCTTAGGCGGGAGCTCCTATAATTCACCCCTCCACTTT CASSLGGSSYNSPLHF
- TRBJ2-7 TRBV29-1 - TGCAGCGTTGAAGATCGAGCACAGGGTTACGAGCAGTACTTC CSVEDRAQGYEQYF
TRBD1 TRBJ1-1 TRBV7-2 few TGTGCCAGCAGCCCCGGGACAGGGGGTCTTGAAGCTTTCTTT CASSPGTGGLEAFF
TRBD2 TRBJ2-3 TRBV7-7 - TGTGCCAGCAGCTTAGGAGGCGGGGGGGCCGGCACAGATACGCAGTATTTT CASSLGGGGAGTDTQYF
- TRBJ2-5 TRBV5-4 - TGTGCCAGCAGCACAGGACAGAGGACCCACCAAGAGACCCAGTACTTC CASSTGQRTHQETQYF
- TRBJ2-1 TRBV7-3 - TGTGCCAGCAGCTTAAATTCAGGGGTTTACAATGAGCAGTTCTTC CASSLNSGVYNEQFF
- TRBJ1-6 TRBV3-1/TRBV3-2 - TGTGCCAGCAGCCAAGCCGCGGGACGGATAAATTCACCCCTCCACTTT CASSQAAGRINSPLHF
TRBD1 TRBJ1-3 TRBV5-4 few TGTGCCACTGGACAGGACGGCACCATATATTTT CATGQDGTIYF
TRBD2 TRBJ2-5 TRBV3-1/TRBV3-2 - TGTGCCAGCAGCCAAGGCGCACGCGGCGGGGGGTGGCTTGGGACCCAGTACTTC CASSQGARGGGWLGTQYF
- TRBJ1-1 TRBV18 - TGTGCCAGCTCACCGCAAACTAGGAACACTGAAGCTTTCTTT CASSPQTRNTEAFF
- TRBJ2-3 TRBV4-1 - TGCGCCAGCAGCCACCCCCCGGAGGGGGGGATCTACACAGATACGCAGTATTTT CASSHPPEGGIYTDTQYF